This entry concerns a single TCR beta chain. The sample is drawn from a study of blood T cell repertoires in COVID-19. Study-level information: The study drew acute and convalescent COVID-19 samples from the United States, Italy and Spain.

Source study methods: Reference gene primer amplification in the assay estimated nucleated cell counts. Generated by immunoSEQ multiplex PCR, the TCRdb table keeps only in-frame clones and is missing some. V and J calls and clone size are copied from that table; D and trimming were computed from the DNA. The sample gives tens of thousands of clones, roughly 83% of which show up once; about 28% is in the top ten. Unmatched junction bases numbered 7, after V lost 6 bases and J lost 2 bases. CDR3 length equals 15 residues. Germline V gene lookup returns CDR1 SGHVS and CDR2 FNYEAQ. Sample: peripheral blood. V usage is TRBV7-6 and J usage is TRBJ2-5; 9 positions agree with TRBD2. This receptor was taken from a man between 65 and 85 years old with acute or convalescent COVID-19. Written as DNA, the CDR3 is TGTGCCAGCAGGGATGCCCTAGCGGGACAAGAGACCCAGTACTTC. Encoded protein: CASRDALAGQETQYF.